The 10 T cell receptor beta chains presented below share a single source sample, sequenced in a study of CD8 T cells in ankylosing spondylitis. TCRdb re-derived calls from the 5' RACE reads in MiXCR, one entry per CDR3 protein. The sample records around 330,000 distinct CDR3 sequences, approximately 10% being singletons. The sample comprised blood, either unsorted or a sorted T cell fraction (not recorded which). These receptors were collected from a female donor with ankylosing spondylitis or in good health (not recorded which).

DNA of the CDR3: TGTGCCAGCAGCTTCATCACGGCCGGGGAGCTGTTTTTT. Amino acid sequence: CASSFITAGELFF. V is TRBV5-5 and J is TRBJ2-2; no clear D. CDR1 SGHKS and CDR2 YYEKEE come from the germline V gene (reference sequence). V was clipped by 2 bases and J by 6 bases, with 8 bases between them. The CDR3 sequence is 13 residues long.

V gene TRBV24-1 combines with J gene TRBJ2-5; possibly TRBD1 or TRBD2 for D (5 bases each). Germline V gene data show CDR1 as KGHDR and CDR2 as SFDVKD. Trimming shortened V by 9 bases and J by 4 bases, and 8 bases separated the two germline ends. CDR3 length: 11 residues. The CDR3 coding sequence is TGTGCCACCGGGACGACAGAGACCCAGTACTTC. Residues: CATGTTETQYF.

This clonotype was seen just once. In DNA form, the CDR3 reads TGTGCCAGCTCCCGGGAGAATAATTCACCCCTCCACTTT. Translated, it gives CASSRENNSPLHF. The V call is TRBV18, the J call TRBJ1-6, with no clear D. CDR3 length: 13 amino acids. Trimming stripped 6 bases from V and 5 bases from J, with 8 bases between. CDR1 and CDR2 (germline): KGHSH, LQKENI.

This clonotype was picked up many times. The chain couples TRBV20-1 to TRBJ2-7; D is possibly TRBD1 (6 bases). This CDR3 comprises 16 residues. From germline, CDR1 is DFQATT and CDR2 SNEGSKA (reference sequence). V lost 0 bases and J 2 bases, leaving 17 bases between the germline ends. Here the CDR3 DNA reads TGCAGTGCTAGAGAGGCAAGGACAGCGAGGGCCTACGAGCAGTACTTC. Protein product: CSAREARTARAYEQYF.

Many counts were recorded for this clonotype. J is TRBJ1-1 and V is TRBV12-3 or TRBV12-4; TRBD1 aligns across 7 bases. The CDR3 totals 14 residues. Unmatched junction bases numbered 11, after V lost 5 bases and J lost 8 bases. The CDR3 nucleotides are TGTGCCAGCAGTCCGACAGGGAGTCCTTTCGAAGCTTTCTTT. Its protein product is CASSPTGSPFEAFF.

The chain carries TRBV4-1 and TRBJ2-7; no clear D gene. Germline loops: CDR1 MGHRA, CDR2 YSYEKL. The CDR3 runs to 14 residues. Trimming left V 1 base short and J 4 bases short, with 11 bases between. CDR3 loop: CASSQVSAAYEQYF. The DNA for the CDR3 is TGCGCCAGCAGCCAAGTTTCGGCAGCTTACGAGCAGTACTTC.

This clonotype came up many times. The gene calls are TRBV10-3 and TRBJ2-1, with a tentative D call TRBD2 (6 bases). Germline V gene data show CDR1 as ENHRY and CDR2 as SYGVKD. Trimming stripped 0 bases from V and 9 bases from J, with 12 bases between. The CDR3 has 14 amino acids. CDR3 amino acids: CAISESNWGGEQFF. The CDR3, as DNA: TGTGCCATCAGTGAGTCGAACTGGGGAGGTGAGCAGTTCTTC.

The chain carries TRBV20-1 and TRBJ2-1; D unresolved. Germline assignment: CDR1 DFQATT and CDR2 SNEGSKA (reference sequence). V was shortened by 1 base and J by 7 bases, with 8 bases between the two germline ends. This CDR3 spans 12 amino acids. CDR3 protein: CSARGRENEQFF. Written as DNA, the CDR3 is TGCAGTGCTAGAGGCCGCGAGAATGAGCAGTTCTTC.

The sample holds a few counts of this clonotype. The chain recombines TRBV5-1 with TRBJ1-2; D is possibly TRBD1 (6 bases). The CDR3 has 15 residues. Between the trimmed V and J ends, which lost 4 bases and 2 bases, there was a span of 15 bases. Germline CDR1 and CDR2: SGHRS and YFSETQ. The CDR3 DNA sequence: TGCGCCAGCAGCCTAACAACAGGGAGGAACTATGGCTACACCTTC. This encodes CASSLTTGRNYGYTF.

This clonotype showed up many times. The chain uses TRBV7-2 and TRBJ2-2; TRBD2 matches 7 bases. The junction had 2 bases not matched to a gene; V was cut back by 5 bases and J by 2 bases. This CDR3 has 14 residues. The germline V gene has CDR1 SGHTA and CDR2 FQGNSA. CDR3 sequence (DNA): TGTGCCAGCAGCGCGGGGGACAACACCGGGGAGCTGTTTTTT. Translated: CASSAGDNTGELFF.